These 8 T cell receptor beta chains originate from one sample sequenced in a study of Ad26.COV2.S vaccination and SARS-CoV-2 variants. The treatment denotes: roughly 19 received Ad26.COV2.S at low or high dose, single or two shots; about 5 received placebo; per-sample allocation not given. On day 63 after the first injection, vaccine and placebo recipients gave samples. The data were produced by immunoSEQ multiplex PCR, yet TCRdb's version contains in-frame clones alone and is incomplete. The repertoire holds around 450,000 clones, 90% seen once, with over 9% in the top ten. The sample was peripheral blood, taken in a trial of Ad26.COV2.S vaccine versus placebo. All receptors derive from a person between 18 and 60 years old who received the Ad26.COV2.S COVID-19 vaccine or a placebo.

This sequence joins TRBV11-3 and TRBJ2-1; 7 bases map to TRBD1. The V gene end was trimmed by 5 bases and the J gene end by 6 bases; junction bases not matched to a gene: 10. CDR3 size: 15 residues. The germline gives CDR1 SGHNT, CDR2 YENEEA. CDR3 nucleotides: TGTGCCAGCAGCGAAAGACAGGGTCGCATCAATGAGCAGTTCTTC. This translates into CASSERQGRINEQFF.

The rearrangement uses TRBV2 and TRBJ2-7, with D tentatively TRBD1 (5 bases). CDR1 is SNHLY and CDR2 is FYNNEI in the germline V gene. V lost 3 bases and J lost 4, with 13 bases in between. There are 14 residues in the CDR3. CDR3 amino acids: CASSDLGVSYEQYF. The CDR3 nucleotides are TGTGCCAGCAGTGACTTAGGGGTTTCATACGAGCAGTACTTC. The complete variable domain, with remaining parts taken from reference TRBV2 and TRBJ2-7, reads EPEVTQTPSHQVTQMGQEVILRCVPISNHLYFYWYRQILGQKVEFLVSFYNNEISEKSEIFDDQFSVERPDGSNFTLKIRSTKLEDSAMYFCASSDLGVSYEQYFGPGTRLTVT.

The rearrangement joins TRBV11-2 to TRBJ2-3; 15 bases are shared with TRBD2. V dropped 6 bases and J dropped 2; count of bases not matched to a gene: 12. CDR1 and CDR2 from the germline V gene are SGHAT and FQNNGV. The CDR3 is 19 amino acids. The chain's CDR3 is CASSWGLAGGRPFTDTQYF. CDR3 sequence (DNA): TGTGCCAGCAGTTGGGGACTAGCGGGAGGTCGACCTTTCACAGATACGCAGTATTTT.

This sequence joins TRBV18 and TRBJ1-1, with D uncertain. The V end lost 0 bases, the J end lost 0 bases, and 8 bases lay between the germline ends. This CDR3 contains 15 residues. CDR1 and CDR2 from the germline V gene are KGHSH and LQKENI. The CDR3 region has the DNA TGTGCCAGCTCACCACCGGGCAGGATGAACACTGAAGCTTTCTTT. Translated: CASSPPGRMNTEAFF.

CDR3 region: CASSRDSSNYGYTF. The CDR3 nucleotides are TGTGCCAGCAGCCGGGACAGCTCTAACTATGGCTACACCTTC. The chain uses TRBV2 and TRBJ1-2, with TRBD1 identical over 7 bases. This CDR3 comprises 14 residues. Trimming took 6 bases from V and 0 from J; bases not matched to a gene: 4. CDR1 and CDR2 from the germline V gene are SNHLY and FYNNEI.

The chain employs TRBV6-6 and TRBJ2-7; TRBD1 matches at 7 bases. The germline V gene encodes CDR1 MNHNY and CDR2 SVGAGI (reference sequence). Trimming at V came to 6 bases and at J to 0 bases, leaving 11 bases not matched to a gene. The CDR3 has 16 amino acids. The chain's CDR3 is CASSSGGGQVSYEQYF. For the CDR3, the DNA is TGTGCCAGCAGCTCCGGCGGAGGACAGGTCTCCTACGAGCAGTACTTC.

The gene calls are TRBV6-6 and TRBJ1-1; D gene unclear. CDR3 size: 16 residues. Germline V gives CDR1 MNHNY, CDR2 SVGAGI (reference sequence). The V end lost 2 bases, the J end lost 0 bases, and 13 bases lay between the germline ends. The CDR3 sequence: CASSYGGRPMNTEAFF. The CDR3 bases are TGTGCCAGCAGTTACGGCGGCAGACCTATGAACACTGAAGCTTTCTTT.

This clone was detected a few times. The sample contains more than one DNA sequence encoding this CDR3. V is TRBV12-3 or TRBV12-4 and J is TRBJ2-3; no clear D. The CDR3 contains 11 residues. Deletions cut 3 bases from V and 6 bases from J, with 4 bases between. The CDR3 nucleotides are TGTGCCAGCAGTTTGGGTGATACGCAGTATTTT. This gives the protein CASSLGDTQYF.